The source of this T cell receptor (beta chain) is a study of cytomegalovirus exposure and HLA in healthy donors (TCRdb year 2017). About the study as a whole: An earlier analysis of fewer than 750 of the donors reported around 280 Gb of sequence data and 117 million unique TCR beta sequences obtained from approximately 180 million T cells. An early release that covered approximately 600 HLA-typed donors contained around 300 gigabases of sequencing data and 70 million to 100 million unique TCR sequences. The genetic ancestry cluster associated with self-reported Caucasian donors included around four fifths of the approximately 430 genotyped donors. The study was designed to test whether signatures of past pathogen exposure could be identified by cataloging public T cell receptors. Using immunosequencing, the study profiled T cell repertoires from about 620 subjects and related those repertoires to cytomegalovirus serostatus. A separate validation cohort of over a hundred different subjects was used in addition to the roughly 700-subject first cohort. The study combined high-throughput TCR immunosequencing, statistical association of individual TCRs with disease status, and machine learning to predict cytomegalovirus infection status. To study patterns of TCR occurrence, a later analysis re-analyzed previously published TCR beta repertoires from more than 550 donors and added high-resolution HLA genotyping. The later analysis used no new phenotypic data to find candidate immune exposures, relying instead on TCR beta sequences and their occurrence across donors. An earlier analysis of fewer than 700 of the donors applied high-throughput TCR beta sequencing to assess whether each TCR beta V gene segment acted as functional or pseudogenic. Alongside the repertoire data, information on donor age, sex, ethnicity and CMV serostatus was compiled. In a later genetic analysis, genome-wide SNP genotypes for about 65% of the roughly 700 donors were used, and that subset was treated as a discovery cohort. Every discovery cohort repertoire had been produced on one sequencing platform. HLA typing covered class I and class II loci at four-digit resolution. The number of typed donors differed by locus: about 629-640 for A, B, C, DRB1 and DQB1; 522 for DQA1; around 610 for DPA1; and 400 to 480 for DPB1. A few DR-DQ haplotypes were treated as single units for association and clustering because of strong linkage in the cohort. On average, around 240,000 unique TCR beta nucleotide sequences were sequenced per donor among some 430 genotyped donors of the cohort, with approximately 18% of those sequences being non-productive. Broad study findings and their caveats: The authors suggested that the approach could potentially be extended to other disease states and immunological phenotypes. Several of the top co-occurrence clusters appeared to be linked to parvovirus B19, influenza, CMV and Epstein-Barr virus, according to a later analysis. Most CMV-associated TCR beta chains appeared to be HLA-restricted in a later analysis, and the HLA associations seemed to be driven largely by CMV exposure. In vitro tests confirmed that a few of the cytomegalovirus-associated TCR beta chains recognize cytomegalovirus antigens. Linkage disequilibrium might explain the correlated functional status among segregating V segments, but an unknown experimental factor could not be excluded. A later analysis found that TCR association rates varied across HLA loci, with DRB1 alleles showing the most associated TCRs and HLA-C alleles the fewest. The only immune exposure information available for the cohort was CMV serostatus. A later genetic analysis associated a missense DCLRE1C variant with V-gene and J-gene trimming of TCR beta chains, and an independent cohort replicated the association. Cytomegalovirus status was reported to be diagnosed by the classifier with high specificity and sensitivity in both the original and validation cohorts. HLA typing was unavailable for some donors at each locus, so association tests used only the typed subset. Strong co-occurrence of HLA alleles, especially DR and DQ, made assigning TCR associations to individual alleles difficult. The earlier analysis of some 560 of the donors excluded fewer than 20 rarely observed V segments, including chromosome 9 orphons, because counts were too low. According to a later genetic analysis, donors in an Asian-associated ancestry cluster had fewer N-insertions in productive TCRs than the roughly 670-donor mean. A further reported finding was that TCR beta sequences accurately predicted the HLA-A and HLA-B alleles for most subjects in the first cohort. In an earlier analysis of some 550 of the donors, most TCR beta V segments were observed in productive rearrangements about 90% or about 30% of the time, broadly matching IMGT annotations. Across donors, most TCR sequences were observed very rarely, whereas some public TCRs were present in many individuals. Roughly uniform sequencing depth across donors was assumed in presence/absence analyses, although this assumption may not hold. In a later analysis, HLA-associated TCR beta chains showed more clonal expansion and lower generation probabilities than non-associated chains that were equally common. Only TCR beta chains were sequenced in this cohort, and the absence of alpha or paired-chain data limited detectable features. Specific HLA alleles were associated with 15,000 to 20,000 TCR beta sequences at a false discovery rate of 0.05 in a later analysis. A cluster of highly shared sequence variants was judged likely to represent a technical artifact of the sequencing pipeline. In the study, some 160 TCR beta chains were listed as associated with cytomegalovirus.

The cohort consisted of 600 to 700 healthy bone marrow donors. At the time of sampling, all cohort members were nominally healthy, though unrecorded immune exposures were likely present. Of the approximately 700 cohort members, just under 300 had a positive CMV serostatus and about 350 had a negative one, while no CMV serostatus was recorded for the donor. Every donor gave a peripheral blood sample, and the peripheral blood mononuclear cells from that sample were used for TCR beta sequencing. The Qiagen DNeasy Blood Extraction Kit was used to extract genomic DNA from the blood cell samples. Libraries were made using the immunoSEQ multiplex PCR assay. For the multiplex PCR, a mixture combining 60 forward primers for TCR Vbeta segments and 13 reverse primers for TCR Jbeta segments was used. The CDR3 region of rearranged TCR beta genes was amplified from genomic DNA by a multiplex PCR assay. Amplified TCR beta libraries were sequenced as 87-base-pair reads on the Illumina HiSeq System. The authors' pipeline ran thus. In a later analysis, 80 million or so unique TCR beta chains were counted across the approximately 670 repertoires, and around 10 million of these chains were shared by at least two donors. Raw reads were error-corrected and collapsed into unique sequences by a nearest-neighbor algorithm in which closely related sequences were merged to remove PCR and sequencing errors. V, D and J gene segments were assigned by aligning CDR3 sequences to IMGT reference sequences. For a sequence to be retained, at least a six-nucleotide match to both a V gene segment and a J gene segment was required. Rearrangements were classified as productive when the CDR3 lacked stop codons and remained in frame with V and J, and all other rearrangements were classified as non-productive. CDR3 was defined by IMGT convention, running from the second conserved V-encoded cysteine to the conserved J-encoded phenylalanine. In an earlier analysis of approximately 590 of the donors, sequences lacking an unambiguous match to a single V gene segment were excluded. In an earlier analysis of approximately 610 of the donors, V segments were called functional above 56.7% productive rearrangements and were called segregating when the between-donor standard deviation exceeded 5%. A statistical classification framework was developed to diagnose cytomegalovirus status using the catalog of TCR beta chain sequences. In a later analysis, V and J genes were assigned by comparing TCR nucleotide sequences against IMGT/GENE-DB human TR gene sequences. Using the TCRdist pipeline, a later analysis assigned CDR3 sequences along with most-parsimonious VDJ recombination scenarios. In a later analysis, every TCR beta chain was defined by the combination of its CDR3 amino acid sequence and its V-gene family, and reads without a unique V-gene family were dropped. In a later analysis, fewer than 650 highly shared, low-generation-probability nucleotide sequences were removed to address suspected cross-contamination and a sequencing artifact. In a later analysis, a clonal expansion index was calculated for each public chain from normalized within-repertoire ranks of inferred template counts. A later analysis computed generation probabilities with a VDJ recombination model fitted to out-of-frame rearrangements, and checked the results against IGoR. A later analysis scored TCR-TCR, TCR-HLA and TCR-CMV co-occurrence with hypergeometric tests, applying a repertoire-size bias correction to TCR pairs. A later analysis estimated false discovery rates by permuting HLA or CMV assignments 20 times. A later analysis grouped co-occurring TCRs with DBSCAN, adding TCRdist sequence similarity when clustering within HLA-allele-positive subsets. Repertoires with fewer than 30,000 or more than 120,000 public chains were left out of co-occurrence clustering, as were about 5 repertoires with anomalous nucleotide sharing. Sourced from immuneACCESS, this table was stored by TCRdb with only in-frame sequences that have V and J called. A share of the clones is absent; for the studies checked, an unresolved V gene accounts for under half, and the remainder has no known explanation. Clone size and the V and J calls come from that table; the DNA yielded D and trimming. This sample has some 80,000 clones in its table, and roughly four fifths of those were observed once. The ten largest clonotypes hold around 15% of the sample.

Concerning this clone itself: Its antigen is still unknown. No much larger clonotype is one base removed from it; base qualities were not supplied.

The sequence derives from a human donor in good health. The sequencing sample was made of PBMCs.

The CDR3 has the sequence CASSQVREGPYEQFF. Read as DNA, the sequence is TGCGCCAGCAGCCAAGTACGGGAGGGCCCATATGAGCAGTTCTTC. The chain was built from TRBV4-1 and TRBJ2-1; TRBD2 lines up with 8 middle nucleotides. According to the germline V gene, CDR1 reads MGHRA and CDR2 reads YSYEKL. CDR3 length: 15 amino acids, cysteine to phenylalanine. Kept here is only the CDR3 DNA, which spans 45 bases and is read in frame from base 1. Unmatched junction bases come to 7, with V trimmed by 1 base and J by 8 bases.